The rows below give T cell receptor beta chains drawn from one sample of a study of OX40 agonist ivuxolimab in advanced cancers. Profiled with immunoSEQ multiplex PCR; TCRdb holds only in-frame clones, not every one. The sample shows about 85,000 clones, roughly 84% of them seen only once. Sequences were derived from CD4+ or CD8+ T cells sorted from blood, sampled in a trial of the OX40 agonist ivuxolimab. The source is an adult with an advanced solid tumor such as melanoma, head and neck, liver or kidney cancer. Both conserved end residues are part of each CDR3. Each record gives: J gene, clone size, D gene, V gene, CDR3 DNA, CDR3 protein. D genes are given only for firm matches. Some rows mark clone size as missing; the rest say once, few, many or name a class of expanded clone.

TRBJ2-5	-	-	TRBV5-5	TGTGCCAGCAGCAGAAACAGGGAGACCCAGTACTTC	CASSRNRETQYF
TRBJ1-5	-	-	TRBV6-4	TGTGCCAGCAGTGAATCCTATAGCAATCAGCCCCAGCATTTT	CASSESYSNQPQHF
TRBJ1-2	-	-	TRBV19	TGTGCCAGTAGTATAGCCGGGACGGGAAACTATGGCTACACCTTC	CASSIAGTGNYGYTF
TRBJ1-4	-	TRBD1	TRBV5-5	TGTGCCAGCAGCTTGGGACAGGGGAGTAATGAAAAACTGTTTTTT	CASSLGQGSNEKLFF
TRBJ2-3	-	TRBD2	TRBV10-2	TGCGCCAGCAGTGGGGGACTAGCGGGAGGCGGGGATACGCAGTATTTT	CASSGGLAGGGDTQYF
TRBJ1-2	-	-	TRBV7-9	TGTGCCAGCAGCTTAGTAGGGGACGTTGGCGGTGGCTACACCTTC	CASSLVGDVGGGYTF
TRBJ2-7	-	-	TRBV25-1	TGTGCCAGCAGTGAATCCCTTGGTGGCAGTTTTCCATACGAGCAGTACTTC	CASSESLGGSFPYEQYF
TRBJ2-5	once	TRBD1	TRBV5-1	TGCGCCAGCAGCGTTACAGGGGCGGTGCAAGAGACCCAGTACTTC	CASSVTGAVQETQYF
TRBJ2-7	-	TRBD1	TRBV2	TGTGCCAGCAGTGCTGACAGGGTGGGCGAGCAGTACTTC	CASSADRVGEQYF
TRBJ1-3	-	-	TRBV6-5	TGTGCCAGCAGTGTGGCCAGGGACGGAAACACCATATATTTT	CASSVARDGNTIYF
TRBJ2-2	-	TRBD1	TRBV25-1	TGTGCCAGCAGGCCGGGACAGGGCATGACCGGGGAGCTGTTTTTT	CASRPGQGMTGELFF
TRBJ2-1	few	-	TRBV6-6	TGTGCCAGCAGTTCAGGACAGATCTACAATGAGCAGTTCTTC	CASSSGQIYNEQFF
TRBJ2-3	once	TRBD2	TRBV5-1	TGCGCCAGCACTGGGGATAGCGGGCACACAGATACGCAGTATTTT	CASTGDSGHTDTQYF
TRBJ2-6	-	-	TRBV7-2	TGTGCCAGCAGCCCCGGCTGGGGAAGCGGGGCCAACGTCCTGACTTTC	CASSPGWGSGANVLTF
TRBJ2-3	-	-	TRBV9	TGTGCCAGCAGCGTATGGACTACGAACACAGATACGCAGTATTTT	CASSVWTTNTDTQYF
TRBJ1-1	-	TRBD1	TRBV6-5	TGTGCCAGCAGTTCAGGGGGCAAGAACACTGAAGCTTTCTTT	CASSSGGKNTEAFF
TRBJ1-2	-	-	TRBV6-1	TGTGCCAGCCGGACTCAATTGGGGGGCTACACCTTC	CASRTQLGGYTF
TRBJ1-4	-	-	TRBV7-9	TGTGCCAGCAGCCCACAACAGGGTAGGGGCGGAAAACTGTTTTTT	CASSPQQGRGGKLFF
TRBJ1-5	-	-	TRBV19	TGTGCCAGTAGTATAGGGGCAAGCACTAATCAGCCCCAGCATTTT	CASSIGASTNQPQHF
TRBJ1-3	-	-	TRBV6-5	TGTGCCAGCACCTACGGGGTGGGAAACACCATATATTTT	CASTYGVGNTIYF
TRBJ2-3	-	-	TRBV5-1	TGCGCCAGCAGCTTGGGGTACACAGATACGCAGTATTTT	CASSLGYTDTQYF
TRBJ2-7	-	TRBD1	TRBV28	TGTGCCAGCTCCCTCCCCCGACAGGGGGCCTCGGAGCAGTACTTC	CASSLPRQGASEQYF
TRBJ1-6	-	TRBD1	TRBV5-1	TGCGCCAGCAGCTTGGTCCCCGGGACAGGGGTTAATTCACCCCTCCACTTT	CASSLVPGTGVNSPLHF
TRBJ1-5	-	TRBD1	TRBV5-1	TGCGCCAGCAGCTCTGGACAGGGGAATCAGCCCCAGCATTTT	CASSSGQGNQPQHF
TRBJ1-1	-	TRBD1	TRBV6-6	TGTGCCAGCAGCCAGCCGACAGGGGCATTGAACACTGAAGCTTTCTTT	CASSQPTGALNTEAFF
TRBJ1-2	-	-	TRBV29-1	TGCAGCGTACCCGACAGGAACAACTATGGCTACACCTTC	CSVPDRNNYGYTF
TRBJ1-1	-	-	TRBV5-1	TGCGCCAGCAGCTCCCTTAACAGCCTTGGGACTGAAGCTTTCTTT	CASSSLNSLGTEAFF
TRBJ1-4	-	-	TRBV30	TGTGCCTGGAGTGACCTGAAGGGTGAAAAACTGTTTTTT	CAWSDLKGEKLFF
TRBJ2-3	-	TRBD2	TRBV6-1	TGTGCCAGCAGTGAAGAAGGCTTTAGCGGGGGGGCGAGAGATACGCAGTATTTT	CASSEEGFSGGARDTQYF
TRBJ1-2	-	TRBD1	TRBV28	TGTGCCAGCAGTTTAGGGACAGGGAGGCGCTATGGCTACACCTTC	CASSLGTGRRYGYTF
TRBJ2-1	-	-	TRBV6-6	TGTGCCAGCAGTTACTCCGTAGTGTCTGAGCAGTTCTTC	CASSYSVVSEQFF
TRBJ2-7	-	-	TRBV14	TGTGCCAGCAGCCAAGATCGGAGAGGCATTTGGCGAGAGCAGTACTTC	CASSQDRRGIWREQYF
TRBJ2-3	-	-	TRBV4-1	TGCGCCAGCAGCAGCGAGGGGGGGACAGATACGCAGTATTTT	CASSSEGGTDTQYF
TRBJ2-1	-	-	TRBV19	TGTGCCAGTAGCCCGACATGGGGCCTCTCCTACAATGAGCAGTTCTTC	CASSPTWGLSYNEQFF
TRBJ2-1	-	TRBD1	TRBV27	TGTGCCAGCAGTTTACCCGGGACAGGGTCCAATGAGCAGTTCTTC	CASSLPGTGSNEQFF
TRBJ2-7	-	TRBD1	TRBV10-3	TGTGCCATCAGGTCGACAGGGGAAAACGAGCAGTACTTC	CAIRSTGENEQYF
TRBJ2-2	-	-	TRBV30	TGTGCCTGGAGTAGCCTAGCCCAACTCCGGAACACCGGGGAGCTGTTTTTT	CAWSSLAQLRNTGELFF
TRBJ1-6	-	-	TRBV4-3	TGCGCCAGCAGCCAAGGAAGTAGGAGGGGCTCCTATAATTCACCCCTCCACTTT	CASSQGSRRGSYNSPLHF
TRBJ1-1	once	TRBD1	TRBV5-6	TGTGCCAGCAGCTCGGACAGGGCGCATGAAGCTTTCTTT	CASSSDRAHEAFF
TRBJ2-1	-	TRBD2	TRBV11-2	TGTGCCAGCAGCCTGGGACTAGCGGGAGTAGCTGAGCAGTTCTTC	CASSLGLAGVAEQFF
TRBJ2-1	once	-	TRBV9	TGTGCCAGCAGCTCCCGCCAGGGCGGTAGCTCCTACAATGAGCAGTTCTTC	CASSSRQGGSSYNEQFF
TRBJ1-2	-	-	TRBV5-6	TGTGCCAGCAGCTTTCAGTATAGCTACACCTTC	CASSFQYSYTF
TRBJ1-2	-	-	TRBV18	TGTGCCAGCTCAAGACTCCCCAACGAAGCTTATGGCTACACCTTC	CASSRLPNEAYGYTF
TRBJ2-3	few	TRBD2	TRBV11-2	TGTGCCAGCCTCCTAAGCGGGGGGGCAGATACGCAGTATTTT	CASLLSGGADTQYF
TRBJ1-1	-	-	TRBV7-9	TGTGCCAGCAGCTTAAGTCCGGGAGGGAGGGGGACTGAAGCTTTCTTT	CASSLSPGGRGTEAFF
TRBJ1-2	once	-	TRBV10-2	TGCGCCAGCAGTGAGTCAGTGGGGGTCGCCAATGGCTACACCTTC	CASSESVGVANGYTF
TRBJ2-1	-	-	TRBV7-7	TGTGCCAGCAGCTTAAGGAGGGAGTCCTACAATGAGCAGTTCTTC	CASSLRRESYNEQFF
TRBJ2-7	-	TRBD2	TRBV2	TGTGCCACCGGGAGGGCTAGCAACTCCTACGAGCAGTACTTC	CATGRASNSYEQYF
TRBJ2-7	-	TRBD2	TRBV6-5	TGTGCCAGCAGTTACTATAGCGGGAGGGCCCCCGAGCAGTACTTC	CASSYYSGRAPEQYF
TRBJ1-1	-	-	TRBV18	TGTGCCAGCTCACCACGCGGGGCGGGCGCTGAAGCTTTCTTT	CASSPRGAGAEAFF
TRBJ1-2	-	TRBD1	TRBV4-3	TGCGCCAGCAGCCAAGGGCTTCCTGGACAGGGCGCCCCTTATGGCTACACCTTC	CASSQGLPGQGAPYGYTF
TRBJ2-2	-	-	TRBV5-1	TGCGCCAGCAGCTTATCGCGGGCCACCGGGGAGCTGTTTTTT	CASSLSRATGELFF
TRBJ2-3	-	-	TRBV28	TGTGCCAGCAACAGATTCACAGATACGCAGTATTTT	CASNRFTDTQYF
TRBJ2-5	once	-	TRBV5-1	TGCGCCAGCAGCTTGAGTAGCTTCGAGACCCAGTACTTC	CASSLSSFETQYF
TRBJ1-3	-	-	TRBV28	TGTGCCAGCAGTTTAATTAGGACATCTGGAAACACCATATATTTT	CASSLIRTSGNTIYF
TRBJ1-4	-	-	TRBV7-9	TGTGCCAGCAGCTTAGGGCAGACTTTTAATGAAAAACTGTTTTTT	CASSLGQTFNEKLFF
TRBJ2-7	once	TRBD2	TRBV11-1	TGTGCCAGCAGCTTATCGGTAGCGGGAGGGCCGAGAGAGCAGTACTTC	CASSLSVAGGPREQYF
TRBJ2-6	-	TRBD1	TRBV18	TGTGCCAGCTCTCCTCGGACAGGGGCCCTCTCTGGGGCCAACGTCCTGACTTTC	CASSPRTGALSGANVLTF